This T cell receptor beta chain was identified during a study of Graves' ophthalmopathy and Graves' hyperthyroidism. V was pared by 2 bases and J by 6 bases, with 11 bases between. Germline V gives CDR1 MNHEY, CDR2 SVGAGI. The CDR3 is 13 residues long. TCR beta CDR3 amplification used RNA transcripts. An opening RT-PCR round employed HTBI primers and preceded a second-round multiplex PCR. One entry per CDR3 protein, called by TCRdb with MiXCR from the multiplex PCR reads. The table has under 350,000 distinct CDR3 sequences, roughly a sixth seen once. Sequencing input: peripheral blood. The sequence was collected from an adult man with Graves' ophthalmopathy. V is TRBV6-5 and J is TRBJ2-7; a weak D match, TRBD1 (6 bases). The CDR3 loop reads CASSYMQGREQYF. CDR3 in DNA: TGTGCCAGCAGTTACATGCAGGGGCGCGAGCAGTACTTC.